The 23 T cell receptor beta chains below come from one sample, sequenced in a study of T cells in Graves' hyperthyroidism and ophthalmopathy. RNA transcripts gave rise to amplified TCR beta CDR3 regions. The HTBI primer set drove a first-round RT-PCR of the TCR CDR3. MiXCR, run by TCRdb on the multiplex PCR reads, gives a single entry per CDR3 protein. The sample contains under 550,000 distinct CDR3 sequences, approximately 13% of which appear only once. Sample: blood. The receptors here all came from a woman between 18 and 29 years old with Graves' hyperthyroidism.

This clonotype was found a few times. The V gene is TRBV25-1, the J gene TRBJ2-7; D gene unclear. Trimming pared 4 bases from V and 1 base from J, leaving 5 bases between. This CDR3 is 12 amino acids long. Germline V lookup: CDR1 MGHDK, CDR2 SYGVNS. The CDR3 coding sequence is TGTGCCAGCAGTGGGAATTCCTACGAGCAGTACTTC. Amino acids: CASSGNSYEQYF.

This clonotype occurred many times. The chain is built from TRBV11-3 and TRBJ2-1; D gene ambiguous. Germline lookup yields CDR1 SGHNT and CDR2 YENEEA. The CDR3 length is 17 residues. The V and J ends lost 2 bases and 0 bases respectively, with 14 bases between them. CDR3 bases: TGTGCCAGCAGCTTATCTGGCTCCCCTAGCTCCTACAATGAGCAGTTCTTC. This translates into CASSLSGSPSSYNEQFF.

Ten or more counts support this clonotype. The chain has TRBV20-1 and TRBJ1-5; tentatively, D is TRBD1 (5 bases). This CDR3 is 15 amino acids long. V was trimmed by 2 bases and J by 1 base, leaving 12 bases between them. Germline lookup yields CDR1 DFQATT and CDR2 SNEGSKA (reference sequence). For the CDR3, the DNA is TGCAGTGCTAGAATCCGGGGGGTGAGCAATCAGCCCCAGCATTTT. It codes for CSARIRGVSNQPQHF.

This clonotype was detected a few times. The rearrangement uses TRBV19 and TRBJ2-7; 9 positions agree with TRBD2. There are 15 residues in the CDR3. Losses at the gene ends were 3 bases for V and 6 bases for J; bases not matched to a gene: 9. Per the germline V gene, CDR1 is LNHDA and CDR2 is SQIVND (reference sequence). The CDR3 DNA sequence: TGTGCCAGTAGTATTGCTGCGGGAGGGCCTACCGAGCAGTACTTC. Its protein product is CASSIAAGGPTEQYF.

V gene TRBV10-2 combines with J gene TRBJ2-1, with 15 nucleotides matching TRBD2. This CDR3 is built from 17 residues. Unmatched junction bases numbered 3, after V lost 1 base and J lost 5 bases. Per germline, CDR1 WSHSY and CDR2 SAAADI. This CDR3 is CASSELGLAGGNNEQFF. CDR3 sequence (DNA): TGCGCCAGCAGTGAGTTGGGACTAGCGGGAGGAAACAATGAGCAGTTCTTC.

In its sample, this clonotype was seen a few times. J is TRBJ1-1 and V is TRBV7-2; possible D gene TRBD1, 6 bases. Deletions cut 3 bases from V and 5 bases from J, with 13 bases between. The length of the CDR3 is 14 residues. Germline lookup yields CDR1 SGHTA and CDR2 FQGNSA. The CDR3, as DNA: TGTGCCAGCAGCTTTGCCCAGGGGCGGACTGAAGCTTTCTTT. Its protein product is CASSFAQGRTEAFF.

This clonotype has just one count. One base away lies a much larger clone, so this may be a sequencing read error. The CDR3 region is CASSRPRDPDYNEQYF. In DNA, the CDR3 is TGTGCCAGCAGCCGCCCGAGGGATCCTGACTACAATGAGCAGTACTTC. The V and J genes are TRBV7-2 and TRBJ2-1; tentatively, D is TRBD2 (5 bases). Judging by the DNA end, TRBJ2-7 fits better; the J call may be wrong. The CDR3 contains 16 residues. Per the germline V gene, CDR1 is SGHTA and CDR2 is FQGNSA.

The chain is built from TRBV4-1 and TRBJ2-1; TRBD2 matches at 8 bases. Germline V CDR1 and CDR2: MGHRA, YSYEKL. The CDR3 loop spans 16 amino acids. V dropped 0 bases and J dropped 1; count of bases not matched to a gene: 2. The CDR3 region is CASSQEPSGSYNEQFF. CDR3 sequence (DNA): TGCGCCAGCAGCCAAGAACCTAGCGGGTCCTACAATGAGCAGTTCTTC.

The V call is TRBV25-1, the J call TRBJ2-1; the D gene is possibly TRBD1 (6 bases). The germline gives CDR1 MGHDK, CDR2 SYGVNS. Trimming removed 10 bases from V and 4 bases from J, with 23 bases in between. This CDR3 has 16 amino acids. Written as DNA, the CDR3 is TGTGCCACCAAAGGCAGGGGAAAAAGGGTTTACAATGAGCAGTTCTTC. This codes for CATKGRGKRVYNEQFF.

This clonotype was recorded at least ten times. The chain employs TRBV12-3 or TRBV12-4 and TRBJ1-5; the D is unclear. V was trimmed by 4 bases and J by 3 bases, leaving 13 bases between them. The CDR3 loop spans 15 amino acids. CDR3 in amino acids: CASSSLDSHNQPQHF. In DNA form, the CDR3 reads TGTGCCAGCAGTTCCCTGGACTCCCACAATCAGCCCCAGCATTTT.

In its sample, this clonotype was seen many times. The J gene is TRBJ2-1, the V gene TRBV28, with 12 bases fitting TRBD2. The J segment lost 7 bases and the V segment lost 5 bases, leaving 15 bases of the junction unmatched. CDR1 and CDR2 (germline): MDHEN, SYDVKM. The CDR3 loop spans 18 amino acids. The CDR3 region has the DNA TGTGCCAGCAGTCCCATCCTGGAGACTAGCGGGAGTTTGAATGAGCAGTTCTTC. This encodes CASSPILETSGSLNEQFF.

This clonotype showed up many times. The CDR3 bases are TGTGCCAGCAGCACCACAAAGAGGTGGGGGACTGAAGCTTTCTTT. Translation: CASSTTKRWGTEAFF. The V gene is TRBV5-6, the J gene TRBJ1-1; TRBD1 might be the D (5 bases). From germline, CDR1 is SGHDT and CDR2 YYEEEE. This CDR3 is 15 amino acids long. V lost 4 bases and J lost 5, with 18 bases in between.

This clonotype was counted at least ten times. V usage is TRBV5-6 and J usage is TRBJ2-7; the match to TRBD1 covers 9 bases. CDR1 and CDR2 from the germline V gene are SGHDT and YYEEEE. The CDR3 contains 13 residues. J was trimmed by 5 bases and V by 2 bases; bases with no gene match: 2. The CDR3 loop is CASSLQGAHEQYF. The CDR3 bases are TGTGCCAGCAGCTTACAGGGGGCTCACGAGCAGTACTTC.

This clonotype was seen at least ten times. The CDR3: CASRDTGGSYEQYF. The CDR3 region has the DNA TGTGCCAGCAGAGACACAGGGGGCTCATACGAGCAGTACTTC. The chain links TRBV6-1 to TRBJ2-7; 9 bases are shared with TRBD1. CDR1 is MNHNS, CDR2 SASEGT, per germline. The CDR3 runs to 14 residues. Trimming took 6 bases from V and 4 from J; bases not matched to a gene: 7.

This chain connects TRBV5-1 to TRBJ2-1; 14 bases line up with TRBD2. The germline V gene encodes CDR1 SGHRS and CDR2 YFSETQ. Trimming at V came to 0 bases and at J to 7 bases, leaving 3 bases not matched to a gene. The CDR3 totals 16 residues. CDR3 sequence reads: CASSLGTSGGWNEQFF. For the CDR3, the DNA is TGCGCCAGCAGCTTGGGGACTAGCGGGGGGTGGAATGAGCAGTTCTTC.

The sample holds many counts of this clonotype. This rearrangement joins TRBV7-2 to TRBJ1-6; the D is unclear. The germline gives CDR1 SGHTA, CDR2 FQGNSA. The CDR3 has 13 residues. V was shortened by 5 bases and J by 11 bases, with 13 bases between the two germline ends. The chain's CDR3 is CASSPVVTTPLHF. The CDR3 DNA is TGTGCCAGCAGCCCGGTGGTCACTACACCCCTCCACTTT.

The table lists this clonotype with many counts. This sequence joins TRBV20-1 and TRBJ2-7, with TRBD2 identical over 8 bases. The CDR3 length is 12 residues. V was clipped by 3 bases and J by 6 bases; unmatched bases: 4. CDR1 is DFQATT and CDR2 is SNEGSKA in the germline V gene (reference sequence). The CDR3: CSASGRAREQYF. The CDR3 DNA is TGCAGTGCTAGCGGGAGGGCCCGCGAGCAGTACTTC.

The V call is TRBV19, the J call TRBJ2-3, with 7 bases fitting TRBD1. V was pared by 4 bases and J by 1 base, with 5 bases of the junction left unmatched. This CDR3 comprises 15 residues. The germline V gene has CDR1 LNHDA and CDR2 SQIVND (reference sequence). CDR3 sequence reads: CASSTDRDGTDTQYF. CDR3 sequence (DNA): TGTGCCAGTAGTACAGACAGGGATGGCACAGATACGCAGTATTTT.

This clonotype was recorded many times. The gene calls are TRBV6-2 or TRBV6-3 and TRBJ1-1; D is unresolved. This CDR3 has 11 amino acids. The germline CDR1 and CDR2 sequences are MNHEY and SVGEGT. Deletions cut 4 bases from V and 11 bases from J, with 11 bases between. The CDR3 region has the DNA TGTGCCAGCAGTTTCATAGGCGTGGCTTTCTTT. Amino acid sequence: CASSFIGVAFF.

This clonotype was counted at least ten times. This sequence joins TRBV27 and TRBJ2-7; a possible D gene is TRBD1 (6 bases). Germline CDR1 MNHEY, CDR2 SMNVEV (reference sequence). V was clipped by 3 bases and J by 3 bases, with 15 bases between them. The CDR3 contains 15 residues. As DNA, the CDR3 is TGTGCCAGCAGTTTGGGGGCAGGCTTAGACTACGAGCAGTACTTC. It specifies CASSLGAGLDYEQYF.

This clonotype was picked up a small number of times. The chain has TRBV6-2 or TRBV6-3 and TRBJ2-7, with 8 bases fitting TRBD1. This CDR3 is 15 amino acids long. Germline V lookup: CDR1 MNHEY, CDR2 SVGEGT. V lost 6 bases, J lost 2 bases, and 9 bases stayed unmatched. This CDR3 is CASRKQGGATYEQYF. The CDR3 coding sequence is TGTGCCAGCAGAAAACAGGGGGGAGCAACCTACGAGCAGTACTTC.

V is TRBV12-3 or TRBV12-4 and J is TRBJ2-7; perhaps TRBD1 as D (6 bases). Gene TRBJ2-1 matches the end of the DNA better, so the J call may be wrong. The CDR3 sequence is 14 residues long. CDR3 nucleotide sequence: TGTGCCAGCAGTCCCTCGGACAGCACCTACGAGCAGTTCTTC. Translating it yields CASSPSDSTYEQFF.

This clonotype was observed at least ten times. The V gene is TRBV12-3 or TRBV12-4, the J gene TRBJ2-2; D not resolved. CDR3 length: 14 amino acids. Trimming cost V 3 bases and J 4 bases, with 9 bases left between them. CDR3 coding DNA: TGTGCCAGCAGTTTTTCATTCCCCACCGGGGAGCTGTTTTTT. Its translation is CASSFSFPTGELFF.